This T cell receptor (beta chain) came from a study of Tregs in tolerant kidney transplant recipients. As regards this clone: As yet, its antigen is unknown.

This CDR3 region has 12 residues. Between the trimmed V and J ends, which lost 2 bases and 8 bases, there was a span of 9 bases. Germline V gives CDR1 MNHNS, CDR2 SASEGT. General study findings and limits: For some patients, primers changed over time, blocking nucleotide-level comparison.

Recipients received nonmyeloablative bone marrow transplants from related graft donors, with transient mixed chimerism. Unstimulated Tregs (CD4+CD25+CD127-) and CD4+CD25- non-Tregs were sorted from PBMCs. Only in-frame clones appear in the TCRdb table, and some are missing; sequencing was by immunoSEQ multiplex PCR. Among around 61,000 clones listed, 87% were seen once. The sequenced sample was CD4+ T cells from blood (PBMCs), obtained 6 months after the transplant. The TCR originated in a human patient who received a combined kidney and bone marrow transplant. Some T cells may originate from the graft donor. V gene TRBV6-1 combines with J gene TRBJ1-2, with D unclear. The CDR3 coding sequence is TGTGCCAGCAGTGAATTCCGGAGGGGCTACACCTTC. Its protein is CASSEFRRGYTF.